This T cell receptor (beta chain) came from a study of vaccination and CD4 T cells after COVID-19. Across the study: Post-COVID samples were collected a median roughly 100 days following diagnosis, spanning 35 to 161. The peptides that stimulated the cells were overlapping spike peptides from SARS-CoV-2, HCoV-NL63, HCoV-OC43 and HCoV-229E.

In the case of this clonotype: Antigen: not known.

The treatment: approximately 9-day PBMC culture with coronavirus spike peptide pools or control peptides (ViraFEST assay). Cells were cultured for under twelve days, and then CD4+ T cells were isolated by negative selection. Study-wide points: Of the reactive clones in convalescent patients, a median about 90% showed up only post-vaccination.

An Oncomine TCR Beta short-read assay was used to sequence the DNA from cultured CD4+ T cells. TCRdb independently ran MiXCR on the PCR reads; one entry per CDR3 protein. The sample contains some 12,000 distinct CDR3 sequences, approximately 50% of which appear only once. Material: CD4+ T cells from blood, cultured in vitro. The clonotype comes from a human donor who had recovered from COVID-19.

CDR3 sequence reads: CASSLTRRETQYF. The CDR3 DNA reads as TGTGCCAGCAGTTTAACGAGGAGAGAGACCCAGTACTTC. The chain links TRBV12-3 or TRBV12-4 to TRBJ2-5; D gene unclear. The CDR3 has 13 amino acids. Trimming pared 2 bases from V and 4 bases from J, leaving 8 bases between.